The 22 T cell receptor beta chains given below trace back to one sample, sequenced in a study of T cells in Graves' hyperthyroidism and ophthalmopathy. RNA transcripts were the template for amplifying TCR beta CDR3 regions. In the first-round RT-PCR of the TCR CDR3, the HTBI primer set was used. Each CDR3 protein gets one entry after TCRdb re-called the multiplex PCR reads with MiXCR. The sample gives roughly 740,000 distinct CDR3 sequences, about a sixth of which show up once; roughly 8% is in the top ten. Sequenced material: blood. These receptors were collected from a young man with Graves' hyperthyroidism.

This clonotype has a count of ten or more. The chain recombines TRBV12-3 or TRBV12-4 with TRBJ2-1; 7 bases line up with TRBD2. V trimming: 1 base; J trimming: 6 bases; junction bases outside the gene matches: 6. There are 15 residues in the CDR3. CDR3 region: CASSLEAGIINEQFF. CDR3 nucleotide sequence: TGTGCCAGCAGTTTAGAAGCGGGGATAATCAATGAGCAGTTCTTC.

The rearrangement joins TRBV18 to TRBJ2-6, with D uncertain. V lost 2 bases and J 0 bases, leaving 11 bases between the germline ends. Germline V gene lookup returns CDR1 KGHSH and CDR2 LQKENI. This CDR3 is 17 amino acids long. CDR3 nucleotides: TGTGCCAGCTCACCATTTAGTTCCACCTCTGGGGCCAACGTCCTGACTTTC. Translating it yields CASSPFSSTSGANVLTF.

This clonotype was detected ten times or more. The V and J genes are TRBV11-2 and TRBJ2-7, with 8 bases fitting TRBD2. Per germline, CDR1 SGHAT and CDR2 FQNNGV. V was clipped by 3 bases and J by 2 bases; unmatched bases: 3. CDR3 length: 14 amino acids. CDR3 loop: CASSFYSGAYEQYF. In DNA form, the CDR3 reads TGTGCCAGCAGCTTCTATAGCGGGGCCTACGAGCAGTACTTC.

This clonotype was found a few times. The J gene is TRBJ1-1, the V gene TRBV24-1; D call uncertain. CDR1 KGHDR and CDR2 SFDVKD come from the germline V gene. Trimming took off 9 bases at V and 2 bases at J, with 9 bases between the two ends. The CDR3 runs 12 residues. DNA of the CDR3: TGTGCCACCCAGGAGGGAAACACTGAAGCTTTCTTT. Translation gives CATQEGNTEAFF.

This clonotype was found many times. The rearrangement links TRBV7-9 to TRBJ2-1, with 10 bases that match TRBD2. The ends lost 5 bases at V and 4 bases at J; junction bases unmatched: 11. CDR1 SEHNR and CDR2 FQNEAQ come from the germline V gene (reference sequence). The CDR3 extends over 17 amino acids. The CDR3 is CASSPPNVLAGYNEQFF. In DNA form, the CDR3 reads TGTGCCAGCAGCCCCCCTAACGTACTAGCGGGGTACAATGAGCAGTTCTTC.

The CDR3 reads CASSCHSTDTQYF. The CDR3 DNA sequence: TGCGCCAGCAGCTGCCACTCCACAGATACGCAGTATTTT. V is TRBV5-1 and J is TRBJ2-3; D is ambiguous. V lost 3 bases and J lost 2, with 7 bases in between. This CDR3 comprises 13 residues. Germline CDR1 and CDR2: SGHRS and YFSETQ.

This clonotype was observed a handful of times. The V gene is TRBV20-1, the J gene TRBJ2-1; 8 nucleotides line up with TRBD1. Trimming removed 3 bases from V and 8 bases from J; junction bases left unmatched: 6. The germline CDR1 and CDR2 sequences are DFQATT and SNEGSKA (reference sequence). The CDR3 is made up of 13 amino acids. DNA of the CDR3: TGCAGTGCTAGGGGACCAGGGGGCTATGAGCAGTTCTTC. Its protein is CSARGPGGYEQFF.

This clonotype has a handful of counts. The gene calls are TRBV5-5 and TRBJ1-3; D remains unclear. Germline CDR1 SGHKS, CDR2 YYEKEE (reference sequence). CDR3 size: 15 residues. Trimming left V 0 bases short and J 0 bases short, with 7 bases between. CDR3 in amino acids: CASSLDPSSGNTIYF. In nucleotides, the CDR3 is TGTGCCAGCAGCTTGGATCCTTCCTCTGGAAACACCATATATTTT.

This clonotype was detected many times. CDR3: CASTLSLGYEQYF. As DNA, the CDR3 is TGTGCCAGCACCCTAAGCCTGGGCTACGAGCAGTACTTC. The chain is built from TRBV6-1 and TRBJ2-7; no definite D call. V lost 7 bases, J lost 3 bases, and 13 bases lay in between. Germline CDR1 and CDR2: MNHNS and SASEGT. The length of the CDR3 is 13 residues.

This clonotype was found many times. V is TRBV30 and J is TRBJ2-7; a weak D match, TRBD2 (5 bases). The V gene lost 4 bases and the J gene lost 3 bases, with 13 bases spanning the gap. The CDR3 runs 13 residues. In germline, CDR1 is GTSNPN, CDR2 SVGIG (reference sequence). CDR3 loop: CAWTRAARYEQYF. CDR3 coding DNA: TGTGCCTGGACGCGGGCAGCTCGCTACGAGCAGTACTTC.

As for this clonotype: Given the absence of the conserved phenylalanine or tryptophan at the CDR3 end, a read error is likely. The chain links TRBV4-3 to TRBJ1-1; D ambiguous. This CDR3 is 13 amino acids long. From germline, CDR1 is LGHNA and CDR2 YSLEER. Trimming shortened V by 6 bases and J by 6 bases, and 14 bases separated the two germline ends. The CDR3 loop reads CASRRERVAEAFL. In DNA form, the CDR3 reads TGCGCCAGCAGGCGCGAAAGGGTCGCTGAAGCTTTCCTT.

This clonotype has only a few counts. J is TRBJ1-1 and V is TRBV7-3; TRBD1 might be the D (5 bases). CDR1 is SGHTA, CDR2 FQGTGA, per germline. The CDR3 length is 15 residues. Trimming took 5 bases from V and 1 from J, leaving 14 bases between them. The CDR3 spells CASSPRGRENTEAFF. Here the CDR3 DNA reads TGTGCCAGCAGCCCCCGGGGCAGGGAGAACACTGAAGCTTTCTTT.

The chain links TRBV6-2 or TRBV6-3 to TRBJ1-1, with a weak D call TRBD1 (5 bases). This CDR3 comprises 15 residues. Germline values: CDR1 MNHEY, CDR2 SVGEGT. Trimming pared 0 bases from V and 1 base from J, leaving 9 bases between. DNA of the CDR3: TGTGCCAGCAGTTACTCCGGGGCCCCGAACACTGAAGCTTTCTTT. The encoded protein is CASSYSGAPNTEAFF.

This sequence joins TRBV6-2 or TRBV6-3 and TRBJ2-1; either TRBD1 or TRBD2 may supply D (5 bases each). V gave up 8 bases and J gave up 4 bases, with 9 bases separating them. The CDR3 is made up of 12 amino acids. CDR1 is MNHEY and CDR2 is SVGEGT in the germline V gene. CDR3 nucleotides: TGTGCCAGCTGGGGACGTTACAATGAGCAGTTCTTC. It translates to CASWGRYNEQFF.

This chain uses TRBV27 with TRBJ2-1; 7 nucleotides agree with TRBD2. Losses at the gene ends were 2 bases for V and 3 bases for J; bases not matched to a gene: 10. This CDR3 has 17 amino acids. CDR1 and CDR2 from the germline V gene are MNHEY and SMNVEV (reference sequence). CDR3 region: CASSLLAAKGLYNEQFF. The CDR3 DNA sequence: TGTGCCAGCAGTTTACTAGCGGCAAAGGGTCTCTACAATGAGCAGTTCTTC.

V and J are TRBV20-1 and TRBJ2-7, with TRBD2 identical over 12 bases. This CDR3 is 15 amino acids long. Looked up from germline, CDR1 is DFQATT and CDR2 is SNEGSKA (reference sequence). The DNA for the CDR3 is TGCAGCTTAGAGGGTGCTAGCGGGAGGGCTAGCGAGCAGTACTTC. This translates into CSLEGASGRASEQYF.

The gene calls are TRBV27 and TRBJ2-2; 11 nucleotides align to TRBD2. This CDR3 is 16 amino acids long. The V gene's germline CDR1 is MNHEY and CDR2 SMNVEV (reference sequence). V was clipped by 3 bases and J by 1 base; unmatched bases: 1. CDR3 coding DNA: TGTGCCAGCAGTTTGGGACTAGCGGTGAACACCGGGGAGCTGTTTTTT. Translated, it gives CASSLGLAVNTGELFF.

This clonotype was counted only a few times. The chain's CDR3 is CSASTRGEADTQYF. The CDR3 DNA reads as TGCAGTGCTAGTACCCGGGGGGAGGCAGATACGCAGTATTTT. The chain joins TRBV20-1 to TRBJ2-3; TRBD2 aligns across 7 bases. The CDR3 totals 14 residues. J gave up 4 bases and V 3 bases, and 7 bases lay outside the gene matches. The germline V gene has CDR1 DFQATT and CDR2 SNEGSKA (reference sequence).

This clonotype has ten or more counts. The chain is built from TRBV28 and TRBJ2-5; no definite D call. Germline CDR1 and CDR2: MDHEN and SYDVKM. The length of the CDR3 is 14 residues. The V end was cut by 7 bases, the J end by 4 bases, with 16 bases between. CDR3 in amino acids: CASTSPQEGETQYF. The DNA of the CDR3 is TGTGCCAGCACCTCTCCTCAGGAAGGAGAGACCCAGTACTTC.

A word on this clonotype: A much larger clone sits a single nucleotide away, making a read error possible. The chain couples TRBV2 to TRBJ2-5, with a tentative D call TRBD2 (6 bases). This CDR3 is 14 amino acids long. V was pared by 2 bases and J by 9 bases, with 16 bases between. Germline V CDR1 and CDR2: SNHLY, FYNNEI. CDR3 DNA: TGTGCCAGCAGTGAAAGTACTTCTTGGGAGGCCCAGTACTTC. It specifies CASSESTSWEAQYF.

The V call is TRBV5-1, the J call TRBJ2-2; 12 bases align to TRBD2. The CDR3 spans 17 residues. V lost 0 bases to trimming and J lost 3 bases; unmatched junction nucleotides: 3. Germline V gives CDR1 SGHRS, CDR2 YFSETQ. The CDR3 DNA reads TGCGCCAGCAGCTTGGGACTAGCGGGAGTCCACACCGGGGAGCTGTTTTTT. Translated: CASSLGLAGVHTGELFF.

This clonotype was detected many times. This sequence joins TRBV6-2 or TRBV6-3 and TRBJ2-1, with 9 positions matching TRBD2. V dropped 1 base and J dropped 8; count of bases not matched to a gene: 9. There are 16 residues in the CDR3. Germline loops: CDR1 MNHEY, CDR2 SVGEGT. The CDR3 DNA sequence: TGTGCCAGCAGTTACTGGTCTAGCGGGAACTTGGATGAGCAGTTCTTC. This codes for CASSYWSSGNLDEQFF.